This TCR beta chain was profiled in a study of cytomegalovirus exposure and HLA in healthy donors (dated by TCRdb to about 2017). In terms of the full investigation: According to an earlier analysis of 587 of the donors, about 180 million T cells yielded some 110 million unique TCR beta sequences and 276 Gb of sequence data. Four or five DR-DQ haplotypes were handled as single units for association and clustering because linkage in the cohort was strong. In addition to the first cohort of approximately 650 subjects, a separate validation cohort of approximately 110 different subjects was used. High-throughput TCR immunosequencing, statistical association of individual TCRs with disease status, and machine learning were combined to predict cytomegalovirus infection status. The number of typed donors differed by locus: about 620-640 for A, B, C, DRB1 and DQB1; 522 for DQA1; 606 for DPA1; and roughly 490 for DPB1. The study was designed to test whether signatures of past pathogen exposure could be identified by cataloging public T cell receptors. To decide whether each TCR beta V gene segment behaved as functional or pseudogenic, an earlier analysis of some 570 of the donors relied on high-throughput TCR beta sequencing. To study patterns of TCR occurrence, a later analysis re-analyzed previously published TCR beta repertoires from several hundred donors and added high-resolution HLA genotyping. Among the approximately 400 genotyped donors, around 81% belonged to the genetic ancestry cluster associated with self-reported Caucasian donors. Class I and class II HLA loci were covered by the typing at four-digit resolution. All discovery cohort repertoires had been generated using a single sequencing platform. Alongside the repertoire data, information on donor age, sex, ethnicity and CMV serostatus was compiled. An early release that covered approximately 600 HLA-typed donors contained 300 to 350 gigabases of sequencing data and 70 million to 100 million unique TCR sequences. Among around 400 genotyped donors of the cohort, an average of around 240,000 unique TCR beta nucleotide sequences were sequenced per donor, about a sixth of them non-productive. In the later analysis, no new phenotypic data were used to find candidate immune exposures; instead, reliance was placed on TCR beta sequences and their occurrence across donors. In a later genetic analysis, genome-wide SNP genotypes for about 55% of the 666 donors were used, and that subset was treated as a discovery cohort. The study used immunosequencing to profile the T cell repertoires of under 700 subjects and linked those repertoires to cytomegalovirus serostatus.

The library was prepared using the immunoSEQ multiplex PCR assay. For the multiplex PCR, a mixture combining 60 forward primers for TCR Vbeta segments and 13 reverse primers for TCR Jbeta segments was used. The CDR3 region of rearranged TCR beta genes was amplified from genomic DNA with a multiplex PCR assay. On the Illumina HiSeq System, the amplified TCR beta libraries were sequenced as 87-base-pair reads. The original pipeline was this. Across the roughly 640 repertoires, a later analysis counted approximately 83 million unique TCR beta chains, approximately 10 million of which were shared by at least two donors. A nearest-neighbor algorithm error-corrected the raw reads and collapsed the reads into unique sequences, merging closely related sequences to remove PCR and sequencing errors. CDR3 sequences were aligned to IMGT reference sequences to assign V, D and J gene segments. Each retained sequence needed at least a six-nucleotide match to both a V gene segment and a J gene segment. A rearrangement was called productive if the CDR3 had no stop codons and remained in frame with V and J, and every other rearrangement was called non-productive. Following IMGT convention, CDR3 was defined as the stretch from the second conserved V-encoded cysteine to the conserved J-encoded phenylalanine. In an earlier analysis of approximately 590 of the donors, sequences lacking an unambiguous match to a single V gene segment were excluded. An earlier analysis of fewer than 750 of the donors classified V segments as functional when productive rearrangements were above 56.7% and as segregating when the standard deviation between donors was above 5%. A statistical classification framework was built for diagnosing cytomegalovirus status from the catalog of TCR beta chain sequences. In a later analysis, TCR nucleotide sequences were compared against IMGT/GENE-DB human TR gene sequences so that V and J genes could be assigned. Using the TCRdist pipeline, a later analysis assigned CDR3 sequences along with most-parsimonious VDJ recombination scenarios. A later analysis defined each TCR beta chain by its CDR3 amino acid sequence plus V-gene family, and excluded reads lacking a unique V-gene family. To address suspected cross-contamination and a sequencing artifact, a later analysis removed 550 to 750 highly shared, low-generation-probability nucleotide sequences. In a later analysis, a clonal expansion index was calculated for each public chain from normalized within-repertoire ranks of inferred template counts. In a later analysis, generation probabilities were computed with a VDJ recombination model fitted to out-of-frame rearrangements, and the resulting probabilities were checked against IGoR. In a later analysis, TCR-TCR, TCR-HLA and TCR-CMV co-occurrence was scored with hypergeometric tests, and a repertoire-size bias correction was applied to TCR pairs. To estimate false discovery rates, a later analysis permuted the HLA or CMV assignments 20 times. In a later analysis, co-occurring TCRs were grouped using DBSCAN, with TCRdist sequence similarity added in when clustering inside HLA-allele-positive subsets. Repertoires with fewer than 30,000 or more than 120,000 public chains, plus five repertoires with anomalous nucleotide sharing, were excluded from co-occurrence clustering. TCRdb carries this immuneACCESS record with in-frame sequences only. Its versions omit some clonotypes, under half of them owing to an unresolved V gene in the studies checked, with the rest unexplained. D and trimming come from the DNA, and the V and J calls and clone size come from that table. The sample's table covers approximately 93,000 clones. Around 3.6% of the sample goes to the ten largest clones.

Details on this clone: There is no known antigen for this receptor. The same CDR3 arises from other DNA sequences in this sample as well.

Study-level results and caveats: Roughly uniform sequencing depth across donors was assumed in presence/absence analyses, although this assumption may not hold. Specific HLA alleles were associated with roughly 16,000 TCR beta sequences at a false discovery rate of 0.05 in a later analysis. The only immune exposure information available for the cohort was CMV serostatus. In a later analysis, HLA-associated TCR beta chains showed more clonal expansion and lower generation probabilities than non-associated chains that were equally common. A group of highly shared sequence variants was considered likely to be a technical artifact of the sequencing pipeline. Compared with the 666-donor mean, donors in an Asian-associated ancestry cluster had fewer N-insertions in productive TCRs, according to a later genetic analysis. A total of about 150 TCR beta chains were listed by the study as associated with cytomegalovirus. Because the 87-base-pair reads could not distinguish some IMGT-functional V segments, including TRBV6-2 and TRBV6-3, those segments were excluded. In vitro tests confirmed that a few of the cytomegalovirus-associated TCR beta chains recognize cytomegalovirus antigens. The authors suggested that the approach could potentially be extended to other disease states and immunological phenotypes. According to a later analysis, parvovirus B19, influenza, CMV and Epstein-Barr virus appeared linked to several top co-occurrence clusters. Strong co-occurrence of HLA alleles, especially DR and DQ, made assigning TCR associations to individual alleles difficult. Most TCR sequences were observed very rarely across donors, whereas some public TCRs were present in many individuals. In an earlier analysis of some 640 of the donors, most TCR beta V segments were observed in productive rearrangements about 87% or about 30% of the time, broadly matching IMGT annotations. Because HLA typing was missing for some donors at each locus, association tests included only the typed subset. In both the original and validation cohorts, the classifier was reported to diagnose cytomegalovirus status with high specificity and sensitivity. Correlated functional status among segregating V segments might be attributable to linkage disequilibrium, but an unknown experimental factor could not be ruled out. In a later genetic analysis, a missense DCLRE1C variant was associated with V-gene and J-gene trimming of TCR beta chains, and the association was replicated in an independent cohort. Only TCR beta chains were sequenced in this cohort, and the absence of alpha or paired-chain data limited detectable features. A further reported finding was that TCR beta sequences accurately predicted the HLA-A and HLA-B alleles for most subjects in the first cohort. A later analysis found that TCR association rates varied across HLA loci, with DRB1 alleles showing the most associated TCRs and HLA-C alleles the fewest. Because counts were too low, under 20 rarely observed V segments, including chromosome 9 orphons, were left out of the earlier analysis of some 640 of the donors. Most CMV-associated TCR beta chains appeared to be HLA-restricted in a later analysis, and the HLA associations seemed to be driven largely by CMV exposure.

The cohort comprised under 700 healthy bone marrow donors. Cohort members were all nominally healthy when sampled, although unrecorded immune exposures were likely present. The donor tested CMV seronegative and was one of the 352 seronegative cohort members. Each donor provided a peripheral blood sample, and peripheral blood mononuclear cells were used for TCR beta sequencing. Genomic DNA extraction from the blood cell samples was performed with the Qiagen DNeasy Blood Extraction Kit. The CDR3 covers 12 residues, taking in both the cysteine and the phenylalanine. Just the 36-base CDR3 DNA is kept, in frame starting at base 1. According to the germline V gene, CDR1 reads SGHDN and CDR2 reads FVKESK. V is pared back by 1 base and J by 8 bases, with 8 bases lying between the germline termini.

The material sequenced was PBMCs. The chain uses TRBV14 and TRBJ1-2, with an unclear D gene assignment. The clonotype originates from a woman in her 30s in good health and CMV-seronegative. The bases are TGTGCCAGCAGCCAAGTCGGCGGGGGCTACACCTTC. Translated, this gives CASSQVGGGYTF.